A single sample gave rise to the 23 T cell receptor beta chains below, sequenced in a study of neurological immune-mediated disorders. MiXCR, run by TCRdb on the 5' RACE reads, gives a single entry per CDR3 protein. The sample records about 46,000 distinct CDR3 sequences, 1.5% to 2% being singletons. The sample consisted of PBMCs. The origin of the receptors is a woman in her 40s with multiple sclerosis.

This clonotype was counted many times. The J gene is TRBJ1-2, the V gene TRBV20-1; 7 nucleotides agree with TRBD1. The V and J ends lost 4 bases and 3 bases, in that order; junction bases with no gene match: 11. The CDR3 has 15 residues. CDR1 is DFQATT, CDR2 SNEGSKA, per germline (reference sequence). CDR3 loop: CSATKGGQNHYGYTF. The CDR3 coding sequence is TGCAGTGCTACGAAAGGGGGACAGAATCACTATGGCTACACCTTC.

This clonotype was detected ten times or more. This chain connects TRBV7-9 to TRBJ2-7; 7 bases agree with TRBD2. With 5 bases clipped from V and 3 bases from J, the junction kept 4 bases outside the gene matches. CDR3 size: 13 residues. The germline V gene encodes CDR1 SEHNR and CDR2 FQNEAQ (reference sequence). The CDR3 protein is CASSPASGYEQYF. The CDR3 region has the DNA TGTGCCAGCAGCCCGGCTAGCGGCTACGAGCAGTACTTC.

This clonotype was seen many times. The chain's CDR3 is CASSEGYGNTIYF. CDR3 coding DNA: TGCGCCAGCAGTGAAGGGTATGGAAACACCATATATTTT. The chain is built from TRBV10-2 and TRBJ1-3; D remains unclear. CDR1 WSHSY and CDR2 SAAADI come from the germline V gene. The CDR3 covers 13 residues. V was pared by 3 bases and J by 3 bases, with 6 bases between.

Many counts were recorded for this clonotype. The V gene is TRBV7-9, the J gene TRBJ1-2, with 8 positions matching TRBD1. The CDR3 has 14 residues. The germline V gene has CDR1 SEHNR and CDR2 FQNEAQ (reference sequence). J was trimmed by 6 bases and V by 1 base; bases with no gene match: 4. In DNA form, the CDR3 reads TGTGCCAGCAGCTTAGTTAGGACAGGGCATGGCTACACCTTC. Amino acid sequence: CASSLVRTGHGYTF.

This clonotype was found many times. The CDR3 bases are TGCGCCAGCAGAGGAGATCCGGGGCAGCCCCAGCATTTT. It specifies CASRGDPGQPQHF. This chain joins TRBV5-1 and TRBJ1-5; no clear D. The CDR3 sequence is 13 residues long. Trimming removed 5 bases at V and 7 bases at J, with 13 bases between. Germline CDR1 reads SGHRS; CDR2 reads YFSETQ. Supplemented by reference TRBV5-1 and TRBJ1-5, the full variable domain reads KAGVTQTPRYLIKTRGQQVTLSCSPISGHRSVSWYQQTPGQGLQFLFEYFSETQRNKGNFPGRFSGRQFSNSRSEMNVSTLELGDSALYLCASRGDPGQPQHFGDGTRLSIL.

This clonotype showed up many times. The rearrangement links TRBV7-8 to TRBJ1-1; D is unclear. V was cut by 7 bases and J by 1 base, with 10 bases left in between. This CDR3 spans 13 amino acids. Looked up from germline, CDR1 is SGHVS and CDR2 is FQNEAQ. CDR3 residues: CASKRAANTEAFF. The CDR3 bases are TGTGCCAGCAAAAGGGCAGCGAACACTGAAGCTTTCTTT.

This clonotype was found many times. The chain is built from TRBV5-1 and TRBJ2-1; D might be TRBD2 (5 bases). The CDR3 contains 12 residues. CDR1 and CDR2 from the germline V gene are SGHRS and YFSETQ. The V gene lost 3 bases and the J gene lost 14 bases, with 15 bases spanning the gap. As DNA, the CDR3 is TGCGCCAGCAGCTCCCAGCCCGGGATGGAGTTCTTC. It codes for CASSSQPGMEFF.

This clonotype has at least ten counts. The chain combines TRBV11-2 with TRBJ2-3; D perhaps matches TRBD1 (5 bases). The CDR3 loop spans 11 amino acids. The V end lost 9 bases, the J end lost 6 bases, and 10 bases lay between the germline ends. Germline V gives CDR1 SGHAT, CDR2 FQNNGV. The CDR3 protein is CASGWGDTQYF. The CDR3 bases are TGTGCCAGTGGGTGGGGCGATACGCAGTATTTT. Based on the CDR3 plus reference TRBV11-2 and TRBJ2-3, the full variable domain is EAGVAQSPRYKIIEKRQSVAFWCNPISGHATLYWYQQILGQGPKLLIQFQNNGVVDDSQLPKDRFSAERLKGVDSTLKIQPAKLEDSAVYLCASGWGDTQYFGPGTRLTVL.

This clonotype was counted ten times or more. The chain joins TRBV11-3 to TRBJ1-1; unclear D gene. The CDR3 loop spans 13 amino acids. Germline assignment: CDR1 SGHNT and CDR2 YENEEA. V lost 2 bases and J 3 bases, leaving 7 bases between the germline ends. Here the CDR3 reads CASSLRPDTEAFF. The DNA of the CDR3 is TGTGCCAGCAGCTTAAGGCCCGACACTGAAGCTTTCTTT.

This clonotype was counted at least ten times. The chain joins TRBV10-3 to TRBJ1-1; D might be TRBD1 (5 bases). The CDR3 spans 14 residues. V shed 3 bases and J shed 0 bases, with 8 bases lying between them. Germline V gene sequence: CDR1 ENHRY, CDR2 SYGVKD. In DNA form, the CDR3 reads TGTGCCATCAGTGACGGACACTTGAACACTGAAGCTTTCTTT. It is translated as CAISDGHLNTEAFF.

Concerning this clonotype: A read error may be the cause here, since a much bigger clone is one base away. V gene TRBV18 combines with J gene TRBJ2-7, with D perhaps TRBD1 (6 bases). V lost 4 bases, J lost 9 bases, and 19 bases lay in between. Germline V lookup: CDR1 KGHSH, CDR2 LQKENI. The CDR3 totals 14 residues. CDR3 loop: CASSRAGAFGGQYF. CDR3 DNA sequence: TGTGCCAGCTCACGGGCAGGGGCTTTCGGCGGGCAGTACTTC.

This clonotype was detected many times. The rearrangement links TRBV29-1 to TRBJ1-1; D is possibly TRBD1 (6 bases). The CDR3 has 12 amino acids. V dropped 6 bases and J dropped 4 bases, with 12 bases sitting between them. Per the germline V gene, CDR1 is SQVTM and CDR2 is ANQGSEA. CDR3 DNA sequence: TGCAGCGTCCTCAGGGGAGGCACTGAAGCTTTCTTT. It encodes CSVLRGGTEAFF. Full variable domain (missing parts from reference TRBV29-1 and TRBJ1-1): SAVISQKPSRDICQRGTSLTIQCQVDSQVTMMFWYRQQPGQSLTLIATANQGSEATYESGFVIDKFPISRPNLTFSTLTVSNMSPEDSSIYLCSVLRGGTEAFFGQGTRLTVV.

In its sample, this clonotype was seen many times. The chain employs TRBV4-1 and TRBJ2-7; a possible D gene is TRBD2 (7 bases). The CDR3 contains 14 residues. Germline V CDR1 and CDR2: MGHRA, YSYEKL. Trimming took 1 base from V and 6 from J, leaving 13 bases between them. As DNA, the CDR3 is TGCGCCAGCAGCCAAGCCCCGGGGGGCCCCGAGCAGTACTTC. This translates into CASSQAPGGPEQYF.

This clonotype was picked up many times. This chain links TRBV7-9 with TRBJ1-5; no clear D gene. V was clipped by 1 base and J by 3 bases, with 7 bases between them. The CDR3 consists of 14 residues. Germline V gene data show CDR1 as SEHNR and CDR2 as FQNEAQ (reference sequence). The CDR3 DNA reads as TGTGCCAGCAGCTTAGGGCGGGACAATCAGCCCCAGCATTTT. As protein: CASSLGRDNQPQHF.

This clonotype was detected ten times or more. The CDR3 region has the DNA TGTGCCAGCAGTTATACGGACAGGAACACTGAAGCTTTCTTT. This translates into CASSYTDRNTEAFF. This sequence joins TRBV6-5 and TRBJ1-1; the D gene is possibly TRBD1 (6 bases). Germline-derived CDR1 and CDR2 are MNHEY and SVGAGI. V lost 3 bases to trimming and J lost 1 base, with 9 bases between them. This CDR3 region has 14 residues.

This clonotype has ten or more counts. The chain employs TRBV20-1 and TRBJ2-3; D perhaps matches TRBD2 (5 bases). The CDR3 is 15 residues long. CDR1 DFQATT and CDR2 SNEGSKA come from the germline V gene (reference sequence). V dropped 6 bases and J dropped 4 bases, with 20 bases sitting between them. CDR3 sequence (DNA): TGCAGTGCCTCCCTTCGGGGAGCGGCCTCAGATACGCAGTATTTT. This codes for CSASLRGAASDTQYF.

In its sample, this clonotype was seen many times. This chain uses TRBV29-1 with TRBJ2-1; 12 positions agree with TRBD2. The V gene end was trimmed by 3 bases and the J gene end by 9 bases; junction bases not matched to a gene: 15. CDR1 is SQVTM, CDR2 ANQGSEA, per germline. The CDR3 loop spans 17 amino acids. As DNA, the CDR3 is TGCAGCGTTGACCGTGAAATCGGTCTAGCGGGGGGGCTTGAGCAGTTCTTC. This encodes CSVDREIGLAGGLEQFF.

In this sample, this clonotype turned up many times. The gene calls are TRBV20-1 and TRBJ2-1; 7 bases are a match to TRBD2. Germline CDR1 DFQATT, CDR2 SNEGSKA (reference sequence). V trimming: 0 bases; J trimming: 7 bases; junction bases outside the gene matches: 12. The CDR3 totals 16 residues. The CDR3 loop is CSAREWRVTRGNEQFF. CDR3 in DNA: TGCAGTGCTAGAGAGTGGAGGGTCACGCGGGGGAATGAGCAGTTCTTC.

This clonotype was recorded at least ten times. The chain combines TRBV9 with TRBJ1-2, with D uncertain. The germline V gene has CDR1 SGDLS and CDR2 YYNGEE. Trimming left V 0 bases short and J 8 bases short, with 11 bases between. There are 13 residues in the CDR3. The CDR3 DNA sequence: TGTGCCAGCAGCGTAGTGGAGGGAGGCGGCTACACCTTC. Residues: CASSVVEGGGYTF.

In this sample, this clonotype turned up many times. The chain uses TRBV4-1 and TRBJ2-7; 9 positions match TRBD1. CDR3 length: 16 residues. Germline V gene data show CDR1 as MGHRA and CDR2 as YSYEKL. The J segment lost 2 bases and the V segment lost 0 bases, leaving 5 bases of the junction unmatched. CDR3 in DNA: TGCGCCAGCAGCCAAGAAGTGAGGACAGGGGCCTACGAGCAGTACTTC. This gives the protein CASSQEVRTGAYEQYF.

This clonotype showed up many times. The CDR3 reads CASTQRGHEQYF. In DNA, the CDR3 is TGTGCCAGCACCCAGCGGGGTCACGAGCAGTACTTC. The chain joins TRBV6-6 to TRBJ2-7; 7 bases map to TRBD2. Unmatched junction bases numbered 5, after V lost 7 bases and J lost 5 bases. The V gene's germline CDR1 is MNHNY and CDR2 SVGAGI (reference sequence). The CDR3 covers 12 residues.

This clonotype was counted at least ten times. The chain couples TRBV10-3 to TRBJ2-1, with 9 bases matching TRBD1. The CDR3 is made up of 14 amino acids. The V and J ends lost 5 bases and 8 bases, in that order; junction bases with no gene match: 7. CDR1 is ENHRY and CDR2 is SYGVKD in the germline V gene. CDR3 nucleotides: TGTGCCATCAGTCCGGGACAGGGTGAAGATGAGCAGTTCTTC. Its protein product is CAISPGQGEDEQFF.

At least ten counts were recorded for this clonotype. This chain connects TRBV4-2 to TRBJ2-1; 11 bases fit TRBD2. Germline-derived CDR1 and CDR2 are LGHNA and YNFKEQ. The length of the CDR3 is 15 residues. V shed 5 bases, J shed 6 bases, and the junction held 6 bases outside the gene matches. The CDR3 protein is CASSSLAGGLNEQFF. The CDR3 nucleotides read TGTGCCAGCAGCTCGCTAGCGGGGGGCCTCAATGAGCAGTTCTTC.